These 17 T cell receptor beta chains were all obtained from the same sample, sequenced in a study of T cells in Graves' hyperthyroidism and ophthalmopathy. The investigators amplified TCR beta CDR3 regions from RNA transcripts. The HTBI set primed first-round TCR CDR3 RT-PCR. TCRdb itself ran the multiplex PCR reads through MiXCR, one entry per CDR3 protein. The repertoire holds 190,000 or so distinct CDR3 sequences, with around 20% as singletons. The material sequenced was blood. Receptors were obtained from a man in his forties with Graves' hyperthyroidism.

This clonotype was counted many times. The chain links TRBV18 to TRBJ2-3; D call uncertain. Per the germline V gene, CDR1 is KGHSH and CDR2 is LQKENI. CDR3 length: 13 residues. V was cut by 5 bases and J by 3 bases, with 9 bases left in between. The CDR3, as DNA: TGTGCCAGCTCAGCTCAACCTACAGATACGCAGTATTTT. Protein: CASSAQPTDTQYF.

This clonotype was counted ten times or more. The V gene is TRBV3-1, the J gene TRBJ2-7, with 7 bases aligning to TRBD1. J lost 0 bases, V lost 4 bases, and 3 bases had no gene match. Germline CDR1 is LGHDT and CDR2 is YNNKEL (reference sequence). CDR3 length: 14 amino acids. The CDR3 loop reads CASSLGQNSYEQYF. Written as DNA, the CDR3 is TGTGCCAGCAGCCTGGGACAGAACTCCTACGAGCAGTACTTC.

The V and J genes are TRBV4-1 and TRBJ2-1; TRBD1 agrees at 8 bases. This CDR3 is built from 13 residues. With 3 bases clipped from V and 8 bases from J, the junction kept 3 bases outside the gene matches. Germline V gene lookup returns CDR1 MGHRA and CDR2 YSYEKL. The CDR3 DNA sequence: TGCGCCAGCAGCCAGCCACAGGGGGATGAGCAGTTCTTC. This codes for CASSQPQGDEQFF.

This clonotype was detected ten times or more. The chain uses TRBV7-2 and TRBJ2-5; 8 nucleotides align to TRBD2. Trimming removed 2 bases from V and 7 bases from J; junction bases left unmatched: 15. CDR3 length: 17 residues. The germline CDR1 and CDR2 sequences are SGHTA and FQGNSA. The CDR3 nucleotides are TGTGCCAGCAGCTTATATCAAGCGGGGGCCGGGTCGGGGACCCAGTACTTC. Translated, it gives CASSLYQAGAGSGTQYF.

This clonotype appeared many times. The genes are TRBV5-4 and TRBJ2-7; the D gene is possibly TRBD2 (5 bases). Trimming stripped 6 bases from V and 6 bases from J, with 22 bases between. Germline CDR1 and CDR2: SGHNT and YYREEE (reference sequence). The CDR3 sequence is 15 residues long. The CDR3 DNA reads as TGTGCCAGCACTGATGGTGGGGAACTAGGTGGCGAGCAGTACTTC. Translating gives CASTDGGELGGEQYF.

This clonotype was found many times. The V and J genes are TRBV5-1 and TRBJ1-2; D might be TRBD1 (5 bases). CDR1 and CDR2 from the germline V gene are SGHRS and YFSETQ. The CDR3 extends over 16 amino acids. Trimming removed 1 base from V and 2 bases from J, with 15 bases in between. The CDR3 DNA follows: TGCGCCAGCAGCTTGATTTCAGGGCGGATGAACTATGGCTACACCTTC. Encoded protein: CASSLISGRMNYGYTF.

The table lists this clonotype with a few counts. This sequence joins TRBV6-1 and TRBJ1-5, with 9 bases matching TRBD1. The CDR3 is 13 residues long. Germline CDR1 is MNHNS and CDR2 is SASEGT. Unmatched junction bases numbered 2, after V lost 4 bases and J lost 7 bases. Here the CDR3 DNA reads TGTGCCAGCAGTGGGGACAGGGCCCAGCCCCAGCATTTT. Translation: CASSGDRAQPQHF.

This rearrangement joins TRBV2 to TRBJ2-6; possibly TRBD2 for D (6 bases). The ends were cut back, 4 bases at V and 3 bases at J, with 7 bases in the middle. There are 14 residues in the CDR3. Germline V gives CDR1 SNHLY, CDR2 FYNNEI. This CDR3 reads CASSVGSGANVLTF. DNA for the CDR3: TGTGCCAGCAGTGTCGGGAGTGGGGCCAACGTCCTGACTTTC.

This clonotype was seen only a few times. The chain joins TRBV11-3 to TRBJ2-2; no reliable D call. From germline, CDR1 is SGHNT and CDR2 YENEEA. Deletions cut 3 bases from V and 2 bases from J, with 13 bases between. The CDR3 is 16 amino acids. This chain's CDR3 is CASSFGGRLNTGELFF. The CDR3 region has the DNA TGTGCCAGCAGCTTCGGTGGCAGATTAAACACCGGGGAGCTGTTTTTT.

This clonotype was observed many times. The chain couples TRBV6-2 or TRBV6-3 to TRBJ2-3, with 14 nucleotides matching TRBD2. The germline CDR1 and CDR2 sequences are MNHEY and SVGEGT. J gave up 5 bases and V 4 bases, and 8 bases lay outside the gene matches. CDR3 length equals 17 residues. CDR3 DNA sequence: TGTGCCAGCAGTTTCCAGACTAGCGGGGGGGTGAAAGATACGCAGTATTTT. Translated, it gives CASSFQTSGGVKDTQYF.

This clonotype was observed at least ten times. V usage is TRBV6-2 or TRBV6-3 and J usage is TRBJ1-2, with a possible D match to TRBD1 (6 bases). V shed 7 bases and J shed 8 bases, with 23 bases lying between them. The CDR3 is 15 amino acids. Per the germline V gene, CDR1 is MNHEY and CDR2 is SVGEGT. The CDR3 nucleotides are TGTGCCAGCACCCCTGGGGCACAGGGTCTTCGAGGCTACACCTTC. It specifies CASTPGAQGLRGYTF.

The V call is TRBV5-6, the J call TRBJ1-2; 7 positions match TRBD1. The CDR3 has 16 residues. V lost 0 bases to trimming and J lost 4 bases; unmatched junction nucleotides: 9. Germline CDR1 and CDR2: SGHDT and YYEEEE. The chain's CDR3 is CASSLAPSGQPYGYTF. CDR3 nucleotides: TGTGCCAGCAGCTTGGCCCCTTCGGGACAGCCCTATGGCTACACCTTC.

Details on this clonotype: A much bigger clone sits one base away, suggesting this may be a read error. The chain employs TRBV11-2 and TRBJ2-2; 8 bases map to TRBD1. The CDR3 covers 15 residues. Germline lookup yields CDR1 SGHAT and CDR2 FQNNGV. CDR3 DNA sequence: TGTGCCAGCAGCGACAGGGGACCGAACACCGGGGAGCCGTTTTTT. Protein: CASSDRGPNTGEPFF.

This clonotype came up a few times. V is TRBV20-1 and J is TRBJ2-1; TRBD1 matches at 10 bases. The germline V gene encodes CDR1 DFQATT and CDR2 SNEGSKA (reference sequence). This CDR3 spans 13 amino acids. V trimming: 5 bases; J trimming: 7 bases; junction bases outside the gene matches: 5. The DNA for the CDR3 is TGCAGTGCTGGGGGACAGGGGCGGAATGAGCAGTTCTTC. Its protein is CSAGGQGRNEQFF.

This clonotype was detected ten times or more. The chain employs TRBV28 and TRBJ2-7, with D possibly matching TRBD1 (6 bases). Germline loops: CDR1 MDHEN, CDR2 SYDVKM. The length of the CDR3 is 15 residues. Trimming shortened V by 8 bases and J by 4 bases, and 21 bases separated the two germline ends. Here the CDR3 DNA reads TGTGCCAGCGGAATTGGGACACCAAGGCTTTACGAGCAGTACTTC. Residues: CASGIGTPRLYEQYF.

This clonotype was recorded many times. The chain has TRBV3-1 and TRBJ1-2; D gene unclear. Per the germline V gene, CDR1 is LGHDT and CDR2 is YNNKEL (reference sequence). The ends were cut back, 6 bases at V and 0 bases at J, with 8 bases in the middle. The CDR3 runs to 13 residues. CDR3 DNA sequence: TGTGCCAGCAGACCAAGTGCTAACTATGGCTACACCTTC. This encodes CASRPSANYGYTF.

This clonotype appeared many times. The genes are TRBV10-3 and TRBJ2-3; the D gene could be TRBD1 or TRBD2 (6 bases each). Germline V lookup: CDR1 ENHRY, CDR2 SYGVKD. This CDR3 region has 15 residues. V lost 0 bases and J lost 2, with 9 bases in between. CDR3 loop: CAISESRGATDTQYF. As DNA, the CDR3 is TGTGCCATCAGTGAGTCTAGGGGGGCCACAGATACGCAGTATTTT.